The 15 T cell receptor beta chains reported below all come from one sample, sequenced in a study of CD8 T cells in Susac syndrome. Reverse transcription of 0.5 to 1 ug RNA was performed with random hexamers. TCRdb recomputed calls from the immunoSEQ multiplex PCR reads with MiXCR, one row per CDR3 protein. The sample lists 200,000 to 250,000 distinct CDR3 sequences; about 95% were seen once. The sequenced sample consisted of CD4+ T cells from PBMCs. The receptors here all came from a human donor with multiple sclerosis.

The V and J genes are TRBV7-9 and TRBJ2-3; maybe TRBD2 (6 bases). V was pared by 5 bases and J by 5 bases, with 11 bases between. Germline V CDR1 and CDR2: SEHNR, FQNEAQ (reference sequence). This CDR3 comprises 13 residues. The CDR3 DNA reads as TGTGCCAGCAGCCCAGGCGGGAAAGATACGCAGTATTTT. The encoded protein is CASSPGGKDTQYF.

A few counts support this clonotype. The V gene is TRBV12-3 or TRBV12-4, the J gene TRBJ1-5; D possibly corresponds to TRBD1 (6 bases). This CDR3 contains 14 residues. Trimming shortened V by 5 bases and J by 2 bases, and 10 bases separated the two germline ends. CDR3 sequence reads: CASSEQGGNQPQHF. In nucleotides, the CDR3 is TGTGCCAGCAGTGAACAGGGAGGCAATCAGCCCCAGCATTTT.

The rearrangement links TRBV12-3 or TRBV12-4 to TRBJ1-5; D is unclear. The CDR3 loop spans 17 amino acids. V dropped 6 bases and J dropped 2 bases, with 20 bases sitting between them. The CDR3 nucleotides read TGTGCCAGCAGCGCCTCTCCGTCCGGACGGGGCAATCAGCCCCAGCATTTT. Protein sequence: CASSASPSGRGNQPQHF.

The CDR3 DNA is TGTGCCTGGAACACGGGACATGCGAACACCGGGGAGCTGTTTTTT. Protein product: CAWNTGHANTGELFF. The chain has TRBV30 and TRBJ2-2; D may be TRBD1 (6 bases). There are 15 residues in the CDR3. Germline CDR1 is GTSNPN and CDR2 is SVGIG (reference sequence). The V and J ends lost 4 bases and 0 bases respectively, with 12 bases between them. Supplemented by reference TRBV30 and TRBJ2-2, the full variable domain reads SQTIHQWPATLVQPVGSPLSLECTVEGTSNPNLYWYRQAAGRGLQLLFYSVGIGQISSEVPQNLSASRPQDRQFILSSKKLLLSDSGFYLCAWNTGHANTGELFFGEGSRLTVL.

This chain uses TRBV20-1 with TRBJ2-3; D is uncertain. The CDR3 totals 14 residues. With 4 bases removed from V and 1 base from J, the gap between germline ends came to 12 bases. Per the germline V gene, CDR1 is DFQATT and CDR2 is SNEGSKA (reference sequence). CDR3 residues: CSATGKARTDTQYF. DNA of the CDR3: TGCAGTGCTACTGGGAAGGCCCGCACAGATACGCAGTATTTT.

The rearrangement links TRBV29-1 to TRBJ2-5; possible D gene TRBD1, 6 bases. Trimming removed 4 bases at V and 4 bases at J, with 13 bases between. Per germline, CDR1 SQVTM and CDR2 ANQGSEA. The CDR3 is 13 residues long. CDR3 bases: TGCAGCGTTGGGGACACGCGTGGAGAGACCCAGTACTTC. Encoded protein: CSVGDTRGETQYF.

The chain joins TRBV28 to TRBJ2-5, with 10 bases identical to TRBD1. The CDR3 sequence is 15 residues long. The V gene's germline CDR1 is MDHEN and CDR2 SYDVKM. J lost 0 bases, V lost 4 bases, and 2 bases had no gene match. This CDR3 reads CASSSGQGNQETQYF. In DNA, the CDR3 is TGTGCCAGCAGTTCGGGACAGGGGAACCAAGAGACCCAGTACTTC.

The chain employs TRBV30 and TRBJ2-7, with D possibly TRBD1 on 6 matching bases. V lost 3 bases and J 3 bases, leaving 15 bases between the germline ends. This CDR3 comprises 14 residues. CDR1 is GTSNPN and CDR2 is SVGIG in the germline V gene (reference sequence). The CDR3 protein is CAWSRTGNLYEQYF. The CDR3 region has the DNA TGTGCCTGGAGCCGTACAGGGAACCTCTACGAGCAGTACTTC. Drawing the rest from reference TRBV30 and TRBJ2-7, the complete variable domain is SQTIHQWPATLVQPVGSPLSLECTVEGTSNPNLYWYRQAAGRGLQLLFYSVGIGQISSEVPQNLSASRPQDRQFILSSKKLLLSDSGFYLCAWSRTGNLYEQYFGPGTRLTVT.

The chain carries TRBV12-3 or TRBV12-4 and TRBJ1-1, with a weak D call TRBD1 (5 bases). The V gene lost 2 bases and the J gene lost 2 bases, with 9 bases spanning the gap. The CDR3 has 14 residues. For the CDR3, the DNA is TGTGCCAGCAGTTTATTAAGGGGCAACACTGAAGCTTTCTTT. Translation: CASSLLRGNTEAFF.

The V gene is TRBV29-1, the J gene TRBJ1-1; D is unclear. V shed 4 bases and J shed 5 bases, with 17 bases lying between them. The CDR3 runs to 14 residues. Germline assignment: CDR1 SQVTM and CDR2 ANQGSEA. CDR3 in DNA: TGCAGCGTTGGAGACTTTCCCTGGCAGACTGAAGCTTTCTTT. Amino acids: CSVGDFPWQTEAFF.

The gene calls are TRBV6-5 and TRBJ2-7; 7 positions agree with TRBD1. Germline lookup yields CDR1 MNHEY and CDR2 SVGAGI. The CDR3 runs 14 residues. The J segment lost 2 bases and the V segment lost 6 bases, leaving 7 bases of the junction unmatched. In DNA form, the CDR3 reads TGTGCCAGCAGCTCTCCGGGACAGACCTACGAGCAGTACTTC. It yields the protein CASSSPGQTYEQYF.

V and J are TRBV7-2 and TRBJ2-5, with 10 positions matching TRBD2. This CDR3 comprises 15 residues. CDR1 is SGHTA, CDR2 FQGNSA, per germline. V was clipped by 5 bases and J by 5 bases; unmatched bases: 8. The CDR3 region is CASSVPLAGSETQYF. In DNA, the CDR3 is TGTGCCAGCAGCGTCCCACTAGCGGGGAGCGAGACCCAGTACTTC.

The chain joins TRBV4-1 to TRBJ1-1, with 8 bases matching TRBD1. Germline V gene lookup returns CDR1 MGHRA and CDR2 YSYEKL. The CDR3 runs 15 residues. The V and J ends lost 4 bases and 1 base, in that order; junction bases with no gene match: 5. In nucleotides, the CDR3 is TGCGCCAGCAGCCCGTCCGGGACAGGGAACACTGAAGCTTTCTTT. This translates into CASSPSGTGNTEAFF.

The chain has TRBV30 and TRBJ2-1; 7 bases align to TRBD1. The trim removed 6 bases at V and 6 bases at J, leaving 5 bases unmatched. The CDR3 contains 12 residues. Germline V CDR1 and CDR2: GTSNPN, SVGIG (reference sequence). The CDR3 loop reads CACIGQANEQFF. CDR3 DNA sequence: TGTGCCTGCATAGGACAGGCCAATGAGCAGTTCTTC.

This chain joins TRBV20-1 and TRBJ2-1; D remains ambiguous. CDR1 is DFQATT and CDR2 is SNEGSKA in the germline V gene (reference sequence). Deletions cut 4 bases from V and 1 base from J, with 11 bases between. This CDR3 is 14 amino acids long. The CDR3 DNA is TGCAGTGCTATGAACGCCAGATCCTACAATGAGCAGTTCTTC. Its protein product is CSAMNARSYNEQFF.